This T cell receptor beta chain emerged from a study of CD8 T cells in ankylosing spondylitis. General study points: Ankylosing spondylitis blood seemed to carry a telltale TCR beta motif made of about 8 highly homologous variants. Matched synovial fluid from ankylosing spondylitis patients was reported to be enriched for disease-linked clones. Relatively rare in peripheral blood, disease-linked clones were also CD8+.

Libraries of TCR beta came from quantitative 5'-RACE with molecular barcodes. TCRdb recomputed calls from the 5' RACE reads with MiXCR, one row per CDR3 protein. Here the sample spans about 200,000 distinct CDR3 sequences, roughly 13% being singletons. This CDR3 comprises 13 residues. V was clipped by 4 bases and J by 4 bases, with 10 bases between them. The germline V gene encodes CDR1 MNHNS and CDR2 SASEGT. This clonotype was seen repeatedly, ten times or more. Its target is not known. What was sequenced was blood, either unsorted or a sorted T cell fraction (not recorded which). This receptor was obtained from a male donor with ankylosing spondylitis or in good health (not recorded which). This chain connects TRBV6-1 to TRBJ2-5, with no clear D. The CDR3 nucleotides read TGTGCCAGCAGTGGGGTAAGAGGAGAGACCCAGTACTTC. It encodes CASSGVRGETQYF.